Listed below are T cell receptor beta chains from one sample, sequenced in a study of CD8 T cells in ankylosing spondylitis. Each CDR3 protein gets one entry after TCRdb re-called the 5' RACE reads with MiXCR. This table has 350,000 or so distinct CDR3 sequences, roughly 15% appearing once. Sample: blood, either unsorted or a sorted T cell fraction (not recorded which). The receptors were sampled from a male donor with ankylosing spondylitis or in good health (not recorded which). Each CDR3 is given with its conserved first and last residue. The D gene is left open where the match is weak.

d_call: TRBD1
j_call: TRBJ1-2
v_call: TRBV7-9
cdr3_aa: CASSLQGQGALGYTF

d_call: -
j_call: TRBJ1-6
v_call: TRBV5-1
cdr3_aa: CASSLDGNNSPLHF

d_call: TRBD1
j_call: TRBJ2-7
v_call: TRBV25-1
cdr3_aa: CASRGTGIWGEQYF

d_call: -
j_call: TRBJ1-1
v_call: TRBV5-1
cdr3_aa: CASKKQPNTEAFF

d_call: -
j_call: TRBJ2-1
v_call: TRBV29-1
cdr3_aa: CSVGNSGHYNEQFF

d_call: TRBD1
j_call: TRBJ2-7
v_call: TRBV10-2
cdr3_aa: CASSDPTGHEQYF

d_call: -
j_call: TRBJ2-5
v_call: TRBV12-3/TRBV12-4
cdr3_aa: CASSWGRLEETQYF

d_call: TRBD2
j_call: TRBJ2-1
v_call: TRBV24-1
cdr3_aa: CATSDQVGLEQFF

d_call: -
j_call: TRBJ2-6
v_call: TRBV3-1
cdr3_aa: CASTGGEIWANVLTF

d_call: -
j_call: TRBJ2-1
v_call: TRBV4-1
cdr3_aa: CASSPVGGAKQFF

d_call: TRBD2
j_call: TRBJ2-7
v_call: TRBV20-1
cdr3_aa: CSARDSQREGLGSNEQYF

d_call: -
j_call: TRBJ2-5
v_call: TRBV12-5
cdr3_aa: CASGLVVQETQYF

d_call: -
j_call: TRBJ1-1
v_call: TRBV5-6
cdr3_aa: CASSLDPSNTEAFF

d_call: -
j_call: TRBJ1-3
v_call: TRBV6-1
cdr3_aa: CASRSWGQGNTIYF

d_call: -
j_call: TRBJ1-1
v_call: TRBV18
cdr3_aa: CASSPRGVDTEAFF

d_call: -
j_call: TRBJ1-2
v_call: TRBV29-1
cdr3_aa: CSVPDSGGYTF

d_call: -
j_call: TRBJ2-5
v_call: TRBV5-5
cdr3_aa: CASSLVAPETQYF

d_call: TRBD1
j_call: TRBJ1-1
v_call: TRBV20-1
cdr3_aa: CSASYRTGEAFF

d_call: -
j_call: TRBJ1-1
v_call: TRBV18
cdr3_aa: CASSPWGEVRTEAFF

d_call: -
j_call: TRBJ2-1
v_call: TRBV27
cdr3_aa: CASSPNRDSLINEQFF

d_call: TRBD2
j_call: TRBJ2-1
v_call: TRBV7-2
cdr3_aa: CASSLVAGGPGEQFF

d_call: TRBD1
j_call: TRBJ2-5
v_call: TRBV5-1
cdr3_aa: CASSHGQAQETQYF

d_call: TRBD1
j_call: TRBJ2-1
v_call: TRBV5-1
cdr3_aa: CASSSGTGGGNEQFF

d_call: -
j_call: TRBJ1-1
v_call: TRBV7-4
cdr3_aa: CASSLVPLKQGLNTEAFF

d_call: -
j_call: TRBJ2-5
v_call: TRBV5-1
cdr3_aa: CASSLDRQQETQYF

d_call: -
j_call: TRBJ1-1
v_call: TRBV6-2/TRBV6-3
cdr3_aa: CASSGSRGTEAFF

d_call: -
j_call: TRBJ1-4
v_call: TRBV20-1
cdr3_aa: CSAAADGTEKLFF

d_call: -
j_call: TRBJ1-1
v_call: TRBV5-1
cdr3_aa: CASRSDTGLNTEAFF

d_call: -
j_call: TRBJ1-5
v_call: TRBV29-1
cdr3_aa: CSVGQQGQPQHF

d_call: TRBD1
j_call: TRBJ2-7
v_call: TRBV4-2
cdr3_aa: CASSQDDRGHASYEQYF

d_call: -
j_call: TRBJ1-1
v_call: TRBV5-1
cdr3_aa: CASSFGPLTTEAFF

d_call: -
j_call: TRBJ2-2
v_call: TRBV12-3/TRBV12-4
cdr3_aa: CASTQGNTGELFF

d_call: TRBD2
j_call: TRBJ2-7
v_call: TRBV4-2
cdr3_aa: CASSQEREYEQYF

d_call: TRBD1
j_call: TRBJ2-7
v_call: TRBV5-6
cdr3_aa: CASSLPGAGGSYEQYF

d_call: -
j_call: TRBJ2-3
v_call: TRBV10-3
cdr3_aa: CAISTAGPLGDTQYF

d_call: -
j_call: TRBJ2-2
v_call: TRBV11-3
cdr3_aa: CASSLSRHNTGELFF

d_call: TRBD1
j_call: TRBJ2-7
v_call: TRBV11-2
cdr3_aa: CASSPDREGEQYF

d_call: -
j_call: TRBJ1-3
v_call: TRBV20-1
cdr3_aa: CSAREGYGNTIYF